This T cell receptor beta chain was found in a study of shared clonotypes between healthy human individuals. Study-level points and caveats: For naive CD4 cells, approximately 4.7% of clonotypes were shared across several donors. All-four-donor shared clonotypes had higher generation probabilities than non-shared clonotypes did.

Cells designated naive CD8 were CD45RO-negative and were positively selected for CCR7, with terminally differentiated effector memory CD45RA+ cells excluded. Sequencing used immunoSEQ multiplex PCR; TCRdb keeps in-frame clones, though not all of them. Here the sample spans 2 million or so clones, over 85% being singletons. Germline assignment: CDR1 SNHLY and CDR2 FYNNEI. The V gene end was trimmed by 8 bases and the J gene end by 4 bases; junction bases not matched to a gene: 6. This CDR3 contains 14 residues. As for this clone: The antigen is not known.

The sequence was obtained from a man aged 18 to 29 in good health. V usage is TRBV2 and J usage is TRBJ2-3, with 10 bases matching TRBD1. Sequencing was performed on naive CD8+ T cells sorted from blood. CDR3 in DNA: TGTGCCAGCGAAGGACAGGGGGACCCAGATACGCAGTATTTT. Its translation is CASEGQGDPDTQYF. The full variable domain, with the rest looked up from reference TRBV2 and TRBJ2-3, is EPEVTQTPSHQVTQMGQEVILRCVPISNHLYFYWYRQILGQKVEFLVSFYNNEISEKSEIFDDQFSVERPDGSNFTLKIRSTKLEDSAMYFCASEGQGDPDTQYFGPGTRLTVL.